This passage covers 8 T cell receptor beta chains from one sample sequenced in a study of cytotoxic CD8 clonotypes in ibrutinib-treated CLL. Sequenced by immunoSEQ multiplex PCR; TCRdb stores in-frame clones only, minus some. The repertoire holds just under 70,000 clones, with about 63% as singletons. Material: PBMCs, obtained after 12 months of ibrutinib treatment. These receptors all stem from a human donor with chronic lymphocytic leukemia.

This clone has only a few counts. V and J are TRBV2 and TRBJ2-5; D is possibly TRBD1 or TRBD2 (6 bases each). V was trimmed by 2 bases and J by 5 bases, leaving 15 bases between them. The CDR3 runs to 15 residues. Germline assignment: CDR1 SNHLY and CDR2 FYNNEI. CDR3 nucleotides: TGTGCCAGCAGTGAAAAGTCCGGGGGCCGCGAGACCCAGTACTTC. It encodes CASSEKSGGRETQYF. The whole variable domain, remainder taken from reference TRBV2 and TRBJ2-5, is EPEVTQTPSHQVTQMGQEVILRCVPISNHLYFYWYRQILGQKVEFLVSFYNNEISEKSEIFDDQFSVERPDGSNFTLKIRSTKLEDSAMYFCASSEKSGGRETQYFGPGTRLLVL.

The rearrangement uses TRBV6-5 and TRBJ2-7; D uncertain. Germline CDR1 reads MNHEY; CDR2 reads SVGAGI. V was clipped by 5 bases and J by 2 bases, with 7 bases between them. This CDR3 comprises 12 residues. This chain's CDR3 is CASSEMAYEQYF. In DNA form, the CDR3 reads TGTGCCAGCAGTGAGATGGCCTACGAGCAGTACTTC.

J is TRBJ1-4 and V is TRBV7-9, with D uncertain. CDR1 SEHNR and CDR2 FQNEAQ come from the germline V gene (reference sequence). The CDR3 consists of 11 residues. V was cut by 5 bases and J by 6 bases, with 4 bases left in between. CDR3 bases: TGTGCCAGCAGCCAAGATGAAAAACTGTTTTTT. Translated: CASSQDEKLFF.

The genes are TRBV28 and TRBJ1-2; D is possibly TRBD1 (6 bases). Trimming left V 4 bases short and J 3 bases short, with 15 bases between. The CDR3 length is 15 residues. Germline CDR1 reads MDHEN; CDR2 reads SYDVKM. The chain's CDR3 is CASSSPQGTHYGYTF. The CDR3 coding sequence is TGTGCCAGCAGTTCACCTCAAGGGACACACTATGGCTACACCTTC.

The chain employs TRBV14 and TRBJ2-5, with D perhaps TRBD1 (5 bases). Trimming removed 0 bases at V and 1 base at J, with 15 bases between. This CDR3 spans 17 amino acids. Per germline, CDR1 SGHDN and CDR2 FVKESK. The CDR3 loop is CASSQDRPGKTQETQYF. CDR3 in DNA: TGTGCCAGCAGCCAAGATCGGCCAGGGAAGACCCAAGAGACCCAGTACTTC.

V is TRBV18 and J is TRBJ1-3; 7 positions agree with TRBD1. The CDR3 has 17 residues. The junction had 8 bases not matched to a gene; V was cut back by 3 bases and J by 0 bases. From germline, CDR1 is KGHSH and CDR2 LQKENI. For the CDR3, the DNA is TGTGCCAGCTCACCCCGGGGACAGCCAAGCTCTGGAAACACCATATATTTT. Its translation: CASSPRGQPSSGNTIYF.

This clone was detected only once. The rearrangement uses TRBV7-2 and TRBJ2-1, with D tentatively TRBD1 (5 bases). This CDR3 has 17 residues. CDR1 is SGHTA and CDR2 is FQGNSA in the germline V gene. Trimming took off 0 bases at V and 0 bases at J, with 12 bases between the two ends. CDR3 region: CASSLASWGNSYNEQFF. The CDR3 DNA follows: TGTGCCAGCAGCTTAGCGTCGTGGGGCAACTCCTACAATGAGCAGTTCTTC.

This sequence joins TRBV7-9 and TRBJ2-5; the D gene is possibly TRBD1 (5 bases). V gave up 2 bases and J gave up 2 bases, with 9 bases separating them. CDR1 and CDR2 from the germline V gene are SEHNR and FQNEAQ (reference sequence). The CDR3 covers 14 residues. This chain's CDR3 is CASSLLDSQETQYF. CDR3 bases: TGTGCCAGCAGCTTACTTGACAGTCAAGAGACCCAGTACTTC.